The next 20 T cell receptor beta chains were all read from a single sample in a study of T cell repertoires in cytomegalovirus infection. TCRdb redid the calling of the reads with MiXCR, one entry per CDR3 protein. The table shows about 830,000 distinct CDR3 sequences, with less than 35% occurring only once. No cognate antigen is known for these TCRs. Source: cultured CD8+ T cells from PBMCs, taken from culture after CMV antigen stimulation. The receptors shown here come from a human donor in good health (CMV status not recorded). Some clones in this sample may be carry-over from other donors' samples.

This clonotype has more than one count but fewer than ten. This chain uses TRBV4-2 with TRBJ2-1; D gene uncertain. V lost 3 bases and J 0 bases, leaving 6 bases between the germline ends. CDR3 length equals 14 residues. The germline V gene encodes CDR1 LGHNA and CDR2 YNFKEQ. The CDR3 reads CASSQEYSYNEQFF. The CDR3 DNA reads TGTGCCAGCAGCCAGGAGTACTCCTACAATGAGCAGTTCTTC.

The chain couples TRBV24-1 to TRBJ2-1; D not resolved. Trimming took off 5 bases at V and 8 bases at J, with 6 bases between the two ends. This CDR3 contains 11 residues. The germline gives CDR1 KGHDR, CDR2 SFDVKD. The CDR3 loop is CATSGRYEQFF. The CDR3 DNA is TGTGCCACCAGTGGCAGGTATGAGCAGTTCTTC.

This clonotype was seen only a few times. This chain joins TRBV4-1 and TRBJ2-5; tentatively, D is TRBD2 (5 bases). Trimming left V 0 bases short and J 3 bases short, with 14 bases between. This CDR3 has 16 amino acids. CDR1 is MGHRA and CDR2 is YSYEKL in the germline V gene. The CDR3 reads CASSQDGLTGEETQYF. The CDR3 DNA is TGCGCCAGCAGCCAAGATGGACTTACCGGGGAAGAGACCCAGTACTTC.

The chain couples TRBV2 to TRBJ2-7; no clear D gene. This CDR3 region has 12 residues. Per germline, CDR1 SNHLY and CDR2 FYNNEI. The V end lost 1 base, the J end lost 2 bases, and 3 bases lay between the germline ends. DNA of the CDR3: TGTGCCAGCAGTGAAGTTGCCTACGAGCAGTACTTC. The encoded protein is CASSEVAYEQYF.

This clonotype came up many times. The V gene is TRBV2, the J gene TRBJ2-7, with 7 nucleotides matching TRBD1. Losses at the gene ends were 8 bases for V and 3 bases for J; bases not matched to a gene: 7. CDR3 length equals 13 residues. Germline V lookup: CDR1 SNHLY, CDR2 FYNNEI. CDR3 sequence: CASELGQYYEQYF. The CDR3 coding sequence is TGTGCCAGCGAGTTGGGACAGTACTACGAGCAGTACTTC.

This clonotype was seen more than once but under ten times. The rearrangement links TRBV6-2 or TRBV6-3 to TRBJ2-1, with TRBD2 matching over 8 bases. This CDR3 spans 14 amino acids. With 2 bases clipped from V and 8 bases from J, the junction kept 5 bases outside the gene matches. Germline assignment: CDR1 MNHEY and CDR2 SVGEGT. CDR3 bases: TGTGCCAGCAGTTACGCGGGGGGCCGAGATGAGCAGTTCTTC. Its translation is CASSYAGGRDEQFF.

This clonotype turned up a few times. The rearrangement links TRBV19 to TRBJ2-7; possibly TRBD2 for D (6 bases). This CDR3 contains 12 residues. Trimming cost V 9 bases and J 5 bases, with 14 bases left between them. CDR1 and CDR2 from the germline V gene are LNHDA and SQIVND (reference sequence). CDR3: CASRGAGDEQYV. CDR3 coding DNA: TGTGCCAGCCGCGGGGCCGGCGACGAGCAGTACGTC.

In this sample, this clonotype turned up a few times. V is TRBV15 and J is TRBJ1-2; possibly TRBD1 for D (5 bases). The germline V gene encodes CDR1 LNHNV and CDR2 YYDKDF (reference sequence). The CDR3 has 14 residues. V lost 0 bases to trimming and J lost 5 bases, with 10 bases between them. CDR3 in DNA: TGTGCCACCAGCAGAGATTGGGGGGTGTATGGCTACACCTTC. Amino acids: CATSRDWGVYGYTF.

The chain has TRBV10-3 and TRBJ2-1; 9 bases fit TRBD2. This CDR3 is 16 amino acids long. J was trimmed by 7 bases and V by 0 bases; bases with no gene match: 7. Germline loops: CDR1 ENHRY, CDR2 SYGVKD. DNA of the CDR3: TGTGCCATCAGTGAGTCTCTCGCGGGGGGGCCGAATGAGCAGTTCTTC. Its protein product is CAISESLAGGPNEQFF.

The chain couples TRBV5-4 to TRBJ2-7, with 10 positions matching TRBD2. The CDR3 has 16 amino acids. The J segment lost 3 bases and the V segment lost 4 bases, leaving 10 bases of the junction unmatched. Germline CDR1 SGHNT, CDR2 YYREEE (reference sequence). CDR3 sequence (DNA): TGTGCCAGCAGCCCATTTAGCGGGGGGACAGACTACGAGCAGTACTTC. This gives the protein CASSPFSGGTDYEQYF.

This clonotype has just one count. The CDR3 DNA reads as TGTGCCAGCAGCGTAGGGGTCTCTGGAAACACCATATATTTT. It encodes CASSVGVSGNTIYF. This chain uses TRBV9 with TRBJ1-3; D remains unclear. Germline V gene lookup returns CDR1 SGDLS and CDR2 YYNGEE. The V end was cut by 0 bases, the J end by 0 bases, with 4 bases between. CDR3 size: 14 residues.

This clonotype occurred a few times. The CDR3 nucleotides read TGTGCCAGCAGCCCTATGGGTCGGAAATATAATTCACCCCTCCACTTT. Translating it yields CASSPMGRKYNSPLHF. The rearrangement links TRBV5-7 to TRBJ1-6; D is ambiguous. TRBV5-7 is assigned to the ORF class and has an uncertain function. There are 16 residues in the CDR3. V was trimmed by 4 bases and J by 4 bases, leaving 15 bases between them.

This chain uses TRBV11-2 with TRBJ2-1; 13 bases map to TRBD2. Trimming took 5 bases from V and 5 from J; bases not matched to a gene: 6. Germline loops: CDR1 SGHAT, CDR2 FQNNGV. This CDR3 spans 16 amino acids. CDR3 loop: CASSARTSGGDNEQFF. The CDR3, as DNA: TGTGCCAGCAGCGCCCGGACTAGCGGGGGTGACAATGAGCAGTTCTTC.

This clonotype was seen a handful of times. The CDR3 loop is CAISDRTTGELFF. Written as DNA, the CDR3 is TGTGCCATCAGTGATAGGACCACCGGGGAGCTGTTTTTT. V usage is TRBV10-3 and J usage is TRBJ2-2; D is unresolved. In germline, CDR1 is ENHRY, CDR2 SYGVKD. V was shortened by 3 bases and J by 4 bases, with 6 bases between the two germline ends. CDR3 size: 13 residues.

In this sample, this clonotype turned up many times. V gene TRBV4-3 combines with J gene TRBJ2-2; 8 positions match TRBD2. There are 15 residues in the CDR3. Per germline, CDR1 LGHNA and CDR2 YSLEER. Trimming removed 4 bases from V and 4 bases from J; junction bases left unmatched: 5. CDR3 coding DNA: TGCGCCAGCAGCCTCGGGAGGGAGGGCACCGGGGAGCTGTTTTTT. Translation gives CASSLGREGTGELFF.

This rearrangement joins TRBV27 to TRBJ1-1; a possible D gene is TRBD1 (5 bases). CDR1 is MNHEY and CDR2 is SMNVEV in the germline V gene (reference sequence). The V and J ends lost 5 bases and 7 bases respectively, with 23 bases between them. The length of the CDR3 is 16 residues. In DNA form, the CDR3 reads TGTGCCAGCAGTCCCGAACCGGGGGGTGGAACCGTTGAAGCTTTCTTT. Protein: CASSPEPGGGTVEAFF.

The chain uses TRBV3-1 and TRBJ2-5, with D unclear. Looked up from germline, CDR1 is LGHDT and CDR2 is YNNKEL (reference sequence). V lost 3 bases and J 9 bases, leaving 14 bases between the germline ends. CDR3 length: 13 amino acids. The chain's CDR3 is CASSQPRRVAQYF. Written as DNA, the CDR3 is TGTGCCAGCAGCCAGCCAAGAAGGGTGGCCCAGTACTTC.

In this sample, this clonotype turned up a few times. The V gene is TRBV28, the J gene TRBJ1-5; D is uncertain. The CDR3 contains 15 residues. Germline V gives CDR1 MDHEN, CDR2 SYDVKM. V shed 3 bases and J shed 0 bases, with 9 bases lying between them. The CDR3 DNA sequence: TGTGCCAGCAGTTTGGAACTGGGTAGCAATCAGCCCCAGCATTTT. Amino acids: CASSLELGSNQPQHF.

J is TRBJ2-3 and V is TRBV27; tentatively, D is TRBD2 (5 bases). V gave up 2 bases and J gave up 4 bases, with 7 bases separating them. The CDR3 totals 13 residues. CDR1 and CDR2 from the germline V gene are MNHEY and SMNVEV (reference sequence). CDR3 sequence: CASSLLASDTQYF. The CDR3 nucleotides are TGTGCCAGCAGTTTACTAGCTTCAGATACGCAGTATTTT.

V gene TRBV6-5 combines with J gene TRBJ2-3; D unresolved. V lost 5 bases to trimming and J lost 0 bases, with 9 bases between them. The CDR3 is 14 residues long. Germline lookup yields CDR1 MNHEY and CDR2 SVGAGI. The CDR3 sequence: CASSRYPSTDTQYF. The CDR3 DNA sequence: TGTGCCAGCAGTCGGTACCCTAGCACAGATACGCAGTATTTT.